Below, 7 T cell receptor beta chains from the same sample are listed, as sequenced in a study of cytomegalovirus exposure and HLA in healthy donors. With 60 Vbeta and 13 Jbeta primers, the PCR was carried out. The data were produced by immunoSEQ multiplex PCR, yet TCRdb's version contains in-frame clones alone and is incomplete. The table includes 100,000 to 150,000 clones, approximately 80% detected once. The source material was PBMCs. The receptors were gathered from a man aged 50 to 59 in good health and CMV-seronegative.

The chain employs TRBV7-8 and TRBJ1-5; D is perhaps TRBD1 (6 bases). The germline V and J ends were trimmed by 3 bases and 8 bases, with 20 bases remaining between them. CDR3 length equals 16 residues. Germline CDR1 is SGHVS and CDR2 is FQNEAQ. This CDR3 reads CASSFAGTWFRKPQHF. The DNA of the CDR3 is TGTGCCAGCAGCTTCGCCGGGACATGGTTCAGAAAGCCCCAGCATTTT. Supplemented by reference TRBV7-8 and TRBJ1-5, the full variable domain reads GAGVSQSPRYKVAKRGQDVALRCDPISGHVSLFWYQQALGQGPEFLTYFQNEAQLDKSGLPSDRFFAERPEGSVSTLKIQRTQQEDSAVYLCASSFAGTWFRKPQHFGDGTRLSIL.

The chain joins TRBV29-1 to TRBJ1-1; D remains ambiguous. The CDR3 extends over 13 amino acids. Between the trimmed V and J ends, which lost 5 bases and 2 bases, there was a span of 12 bases. Germline V CDR1 and CDR2: SQVTM, ANQGSEA. The CDR3 region has the DNA TGCAGCGTTCGTTTTCCGGGTAACACTGAAGCTTTCTTT. Protein product: CSVRFPGNTEAFF.

CDR3 region: CASSLGRVSPTWYF. The CDR3 nucleotides are TGTGCCAGCAGTTTAGGCAGGGTCTCCCCCACTTGGTATTTT. This chain links TRBV27 with TRBJ2-3; D perhaps matches TRBD1 (5 bases). The germline V gene has CDR1 MNHEY and CDR2 SMNVEV (reference sequence). This CDR3 has 14 amino acids. V was clipped by 2 bases and J by 14 bases, with 20 bases between them.

The chain couples TRBV28 to TRBJ2-3; TRBD2 matches at 9 bases. In germline, CDR1 is MDHEN, CDR2 SYDVKM. Trimming cost V 6 bases and J 0 bases; bases outside gene matches: 4. The CDR3 covers 15 residues. The CDR3 nucleotides read TGTGCCAGCAGAACCAGCGGGAGGAGCACAGATACGCAGTATTTT. Its translation is CASRTSGRSTDTQYF.

The chain employs TRBV19 and TRBJ2-1; TRBD1 might be the D (6 bases). Trimming removed 3 bases at V and 2 bases at J, with 14 bases between. CDR3 length: 16 amino acids. Germline CDR1 LNHDA, CDR2 SQIVND (reference sequence). CDR3 sequence: CASSMRGKSAYNEQFF. DNA for the CDR3: TGTGCCAGTAGTATGAGGGGGAAAAGCGCCTACAATGAGCAGTTCTTC.

The genes are TRBV10-3 and TRBJ2-2, with 8 positions matching TRBD1. Per the germline V gene, CDR1 is ENHRY and CDR2 is SYGVKD. There are 14 residues in the CDR3. V shed 6 bases, J shed 5 bases, and the junction held 5 bases outside the gene matches. CDR3 DNA sequence: TGTGCCATCAGGGCAGGGGGCAGGACCGGGGAGCTGTTTTTT. This sequence encodes CAIRAGGRTGELFF.

V gene TRBV18 combines with J gene TRBJ2-3; 8 bases line up with TRBD2. Germline V gene lookup returns CDR1 KGHSH and CDR2 LQKENI. V lost 6 bases and J lost 2; bases outside the gene matches: 10. The CDR3 is made up of 16 amino acids. The CDR3 DNA follows: TGTGCCAGCTCCCGAGCAGGGCGGGAGGCCACAGATACGCAGTATTTT. It translates to CASSRAGREATDTQYF. Looking up the rest from reference TRBV18 and TRBJ2-3 gives the full variable domain: NAGVMQNPRHLVRRRGQEARLRCSPMKGHSHVYWYRQLPEEGLKFMVYLQKENIIDESGMPKERFSAEFPKEGPSILRIQQVVRGDSAAYFCASSRAGREATDTQYFGPGTRLTVL.